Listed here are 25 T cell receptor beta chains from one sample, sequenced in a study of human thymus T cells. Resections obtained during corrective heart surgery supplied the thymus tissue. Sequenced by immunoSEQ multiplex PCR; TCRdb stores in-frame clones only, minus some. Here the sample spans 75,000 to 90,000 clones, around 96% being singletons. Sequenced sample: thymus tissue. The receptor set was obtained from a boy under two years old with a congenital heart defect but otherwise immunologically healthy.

CDR3 amino acids: CAWSVGGSPGTGGFRGNQPQHF. The CDR3 bases are TGTGCCTGGAGTGTAGGGGGGTCCCCCGGGACAGGGGGTTTTCGTGGCAATCAGCCCCAGCATTTT. The V and J genes are TRBV30 and TRBJ1-5; 11 nucleotides match TRBD1. The germline gives CDR1 GTSNPN, CDR2 SVGIG (reference sequence). The ends lost 0 bases at V and 2 bases at J; junction bases unmatched: 21. This CDR3 has 22 residues.

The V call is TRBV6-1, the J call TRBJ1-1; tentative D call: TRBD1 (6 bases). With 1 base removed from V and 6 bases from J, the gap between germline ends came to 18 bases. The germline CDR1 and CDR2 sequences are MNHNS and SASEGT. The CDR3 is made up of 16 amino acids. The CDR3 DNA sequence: TGTGCCAGCAGTGAAGTGGGGCGGGGGGCGCGTTCTGAAGCTTTCTTT. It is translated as CASSEVGRGARSEAFF.

The CDR3, as DNA: TGTGCCAGTAGTACCCCGGGACAGGGGTCGAACACTGAAGCTTTCTTT. The encoded protein is CASSTPGQGSNTEAFF. The chain employs TRBV19 and TRBJ1-1; 10 positions match TRBD1. Trimming removed 4 bases from V and 1 base from J; junction bases left unmatched: 6. CDR3 length: 16 residues. CDR1 LNHDA and CDR2 SQIVND come from the germline V gene (reference sequence).

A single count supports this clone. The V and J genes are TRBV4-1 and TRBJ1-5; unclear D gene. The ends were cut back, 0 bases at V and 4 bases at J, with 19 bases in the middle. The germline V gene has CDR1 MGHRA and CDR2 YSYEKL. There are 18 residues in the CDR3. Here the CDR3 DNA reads TGCGCCAGCAGCCAAGAGGGTGAAGGGAGGTGGAAAAATCAGCCCCAGCATTTT. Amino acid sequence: CASSQEGEGRWKNQPQHF.

Here the CDR3 DNA reads TGTGCCAGCAGACCTGAACAGGGAGTAGCCTACGAGCAGTACTTC. This translates into CASRPEQGVAYEQYF. The J gene is TRBJ2-7, the V gene TRBV27; possibly TRBD1 for D (6 bases). The CDR3 consists of 15 residues. V was pared by 6 bases and J by 2 bases, with 17 bases between. The germline CDR1 and CDR2 sequences are MNHEY and SMNVEV (reference sequence).

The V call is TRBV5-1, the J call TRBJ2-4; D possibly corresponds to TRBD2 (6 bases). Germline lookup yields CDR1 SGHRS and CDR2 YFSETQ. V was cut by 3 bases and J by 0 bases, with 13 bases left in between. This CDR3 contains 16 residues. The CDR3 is CASSWGLPLAKNIQYF. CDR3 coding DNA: TGCGCCAGCAGCTGGGGACTTCCACTAGCCAAAAACATTCAGTACTTC. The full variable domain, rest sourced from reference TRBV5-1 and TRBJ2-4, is KAGVTQTPRYLIKTRGQQVTLSCSPISGHRSVSWYQQTPGQGLQFLFEYFSETQRNKGNFPGRFSGRQFSNSRSEMNVSTLELGDSALYLCASSWGLPLAKNIQYFGAGTRLSVL.

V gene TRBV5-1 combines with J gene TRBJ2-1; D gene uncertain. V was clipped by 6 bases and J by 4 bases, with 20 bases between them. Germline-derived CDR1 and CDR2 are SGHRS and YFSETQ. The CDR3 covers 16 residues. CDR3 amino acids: CASTQNPRYDYNEQFF. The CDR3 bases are TGCGCCAGCACTCAAAATCCGCGGTACGATTACAATGAGCAGTTCTTC.

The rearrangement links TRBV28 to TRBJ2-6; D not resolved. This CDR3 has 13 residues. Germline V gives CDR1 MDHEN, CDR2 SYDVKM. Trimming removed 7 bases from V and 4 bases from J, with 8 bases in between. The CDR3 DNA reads TGTGCCAGCACCCTTTGGGGGGCCAACGTCCTGACTTTC. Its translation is CASTLWGANVLTF. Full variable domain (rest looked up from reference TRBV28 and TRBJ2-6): DVKVTQSSRYLVKRTGEKVFLECVQDMDHENMFWYRQDPGLGLRLIYFSYDVKMKEKGDIPEGYSVSREKKERFSLILESASTNQTSMYLCASTLWGANVLTFGAGSRLTVL.

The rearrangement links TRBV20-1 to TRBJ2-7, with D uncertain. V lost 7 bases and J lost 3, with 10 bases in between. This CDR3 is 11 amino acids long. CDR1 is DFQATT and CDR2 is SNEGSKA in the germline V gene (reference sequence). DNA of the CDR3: TGCAGTGTGGATAGGCTCTACGAGCAGTACTTC. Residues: CSVDRLYEQYF.

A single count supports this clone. The CDR3 region is CASSLGGVTDLLLAGGSNEQFF. The CDR3 DNA sequence: TGTGCCAGCAGTTTAGGCGGGGTGACGGACCTGTTACTAGCGGGAGGGTCAAATGAGCAGTTCTTC. The genes are TRBV27 and TRBJ2-1; 13 bases match TRBD2. The CDR3 consists of 22 residues. Germline CDR1 reads MNHEY; CDR2 reads SMNVEV (reference sequence). Trimming took 2 bases from V and 7 from J; bases not matched to a gene: 23.

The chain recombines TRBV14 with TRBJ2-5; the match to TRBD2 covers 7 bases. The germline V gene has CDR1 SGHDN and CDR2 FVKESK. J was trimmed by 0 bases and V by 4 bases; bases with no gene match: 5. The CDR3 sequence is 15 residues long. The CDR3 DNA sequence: TGTGCCAGCAGCCCGGGACTACAGTACCAAGAGACCCAGTACTTC. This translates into CASSPGLQYQETQYF.

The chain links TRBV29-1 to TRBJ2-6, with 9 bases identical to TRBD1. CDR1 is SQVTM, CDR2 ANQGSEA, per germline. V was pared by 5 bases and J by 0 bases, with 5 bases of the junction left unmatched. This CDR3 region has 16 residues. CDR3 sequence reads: CSVWDRAFSGANVLTF. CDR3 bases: TGCAGCGTTTGGGACAGGGCCTTCTCTGGGGCCAACGTCCTGACTTTC.

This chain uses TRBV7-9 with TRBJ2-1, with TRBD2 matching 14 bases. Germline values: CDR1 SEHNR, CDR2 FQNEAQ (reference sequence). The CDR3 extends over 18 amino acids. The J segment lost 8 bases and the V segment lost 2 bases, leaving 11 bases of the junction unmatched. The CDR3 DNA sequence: TGTGCCAGCAGCTTAAGATGGGTGACTAGCGGGGGGGCCGATGAGCAGTTCTTC. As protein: CASSLRWVTSGGADEQFF.

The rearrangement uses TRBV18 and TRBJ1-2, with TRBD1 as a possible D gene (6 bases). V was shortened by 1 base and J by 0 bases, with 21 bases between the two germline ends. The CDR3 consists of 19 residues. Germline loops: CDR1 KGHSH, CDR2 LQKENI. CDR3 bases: TGTGCCAGCTCACCACTGGAGGCTGTGGGGGCGCCGACTAACTATGGCTACACCTTC. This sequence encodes CASSPLEAVGAPTNYGYTF.

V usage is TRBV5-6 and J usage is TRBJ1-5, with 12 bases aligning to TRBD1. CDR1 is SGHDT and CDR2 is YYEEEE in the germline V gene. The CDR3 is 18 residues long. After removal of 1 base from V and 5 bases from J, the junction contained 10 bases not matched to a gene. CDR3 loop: CASSLSGQGAGGYQPQHF. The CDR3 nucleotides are TGTGCCAGCAGCTTGTCGGGACAGGGGGCGGGGGGTTATCAGCCCCAGCATTTT.

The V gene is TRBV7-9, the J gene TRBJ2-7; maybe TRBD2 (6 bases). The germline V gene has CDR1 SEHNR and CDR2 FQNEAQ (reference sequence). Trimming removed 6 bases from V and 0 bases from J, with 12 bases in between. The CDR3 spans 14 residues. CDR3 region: CASSPPGSSYEQYF. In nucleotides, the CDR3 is TGTGCCAGCAGTCCTCCCGGGAGCTCCTACGAGCAGTACTTC.

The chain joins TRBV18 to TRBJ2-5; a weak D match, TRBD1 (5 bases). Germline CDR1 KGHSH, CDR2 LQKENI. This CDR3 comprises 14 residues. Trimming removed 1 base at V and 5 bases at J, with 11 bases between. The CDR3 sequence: CASSPQGSRETQYF. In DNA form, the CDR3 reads TGTGCCAGCTCACCACAGGGGTCAAGGGAGACCCAGTACTTC. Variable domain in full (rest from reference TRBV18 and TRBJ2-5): NAGVMQNPRHLVRRRGQEARLRCSPMKGHSHVYWYRQLPEEGLKFMVYLQKENIIDESGMPKERFSAEFPKEGPSILRIQQVVRGDSAAYFCASSPQGSRETQYFGPGTRLLVL.

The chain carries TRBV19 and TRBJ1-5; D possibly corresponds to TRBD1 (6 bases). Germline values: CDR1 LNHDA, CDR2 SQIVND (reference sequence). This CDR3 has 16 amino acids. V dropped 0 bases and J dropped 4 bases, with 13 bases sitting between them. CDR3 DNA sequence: TGTGCCAGTAGTATAGAACAGGGAAGCAAGAATCAGCCCCAGCATTTT. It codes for CASSIEQGSKNQPQHF.

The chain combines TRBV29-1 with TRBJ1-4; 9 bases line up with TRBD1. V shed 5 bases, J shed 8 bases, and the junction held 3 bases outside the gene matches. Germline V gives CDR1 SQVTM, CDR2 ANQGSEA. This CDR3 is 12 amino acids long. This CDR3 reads CSVLGTGEKLFF. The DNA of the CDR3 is TGCAGCGTTTTGGGGACAGGGGAAAAACTGTTTTTT.

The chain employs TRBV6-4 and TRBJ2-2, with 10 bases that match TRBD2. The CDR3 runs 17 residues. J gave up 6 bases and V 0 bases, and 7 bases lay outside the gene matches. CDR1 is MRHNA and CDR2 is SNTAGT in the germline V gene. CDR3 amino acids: CASSDSGQLAGAGELFF. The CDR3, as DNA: TGTGCCAGCAGTGACTCGGGACAGCTAGCGGGAGCCGGGGAGCTGTTTTTT.

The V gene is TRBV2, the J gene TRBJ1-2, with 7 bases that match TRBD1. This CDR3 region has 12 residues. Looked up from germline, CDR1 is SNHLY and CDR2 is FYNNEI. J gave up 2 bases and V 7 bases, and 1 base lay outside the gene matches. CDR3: CASKGQNYGYTF. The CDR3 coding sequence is TGTGCCAGCAAGGGACAGAACTATGGCTACACCTTC.

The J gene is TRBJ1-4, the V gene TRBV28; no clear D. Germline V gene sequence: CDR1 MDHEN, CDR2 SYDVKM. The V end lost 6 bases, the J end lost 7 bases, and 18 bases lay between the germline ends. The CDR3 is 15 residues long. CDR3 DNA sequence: TGTGCCAGCAGGGCTCGAGACCTCGCGCTTGAAAAACTGTTTTTT. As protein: CASRARDLALEKLFF.

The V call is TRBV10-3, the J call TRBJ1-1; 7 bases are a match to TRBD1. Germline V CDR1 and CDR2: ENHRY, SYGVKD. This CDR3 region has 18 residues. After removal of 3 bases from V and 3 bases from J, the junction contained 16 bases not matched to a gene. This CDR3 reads CAISDFTTGSVLHTEAFF. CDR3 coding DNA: TGTGCCATCAGTGATTTTACGACAGGGAGTGTGCTTCACACTGAAGCTTTCTTT.

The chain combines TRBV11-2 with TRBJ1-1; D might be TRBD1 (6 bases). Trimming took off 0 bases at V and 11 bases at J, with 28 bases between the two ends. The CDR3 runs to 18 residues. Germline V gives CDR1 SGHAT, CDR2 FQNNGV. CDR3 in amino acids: CASSLDQYYEWGLREAFF. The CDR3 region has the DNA TGTGCCAGCAGCTTAGATCAGTACTACGAATGGGGGCTGAGGGAGGCTTTCTTT.

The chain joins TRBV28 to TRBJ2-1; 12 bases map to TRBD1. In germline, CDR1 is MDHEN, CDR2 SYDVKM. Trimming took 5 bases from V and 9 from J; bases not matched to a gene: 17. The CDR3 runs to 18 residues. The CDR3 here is CASSNWGTGGPPGCEQFF. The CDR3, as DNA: TGTGCCAGCAGTAACTGGGGGACAGGGGGCCCCCCTGGTTGTGAGCAGTTCTTC.